This T cell receptor beta chain was documented in a study of cytomegalovirus exposure and HLA in healthy donors (dated by TCRdb to between 2016 and 2019). About the study as a whole: In an earlier analysis of 587 of the donors, 276 Gb of sequence data and approximately 120 million unique TCR beta sequences from about 179 million T cells were reported. An early release that covered more than 550 HLA-typed donors contained 300 to 350 gigabases of sequencing data and 80 million or so unique TCR sequences. Of the roughly 390 genotyped donors, roughly 85% fell in the genetic ancestry cluster associated with self-reported Caucasian donors. The study was designed to test whether signatures of past pathogen exposure could be identified by cataloging public T cell receptors. The study profiled the T cell repertoires of under 700 subjects by immunosequencing and related them to cytomegalovirus serostatus. In addition to the first cohort of roughly 700 subjects, a separate validation cohort of approximately 110 different subjects was used. High-throughput TCR immunosequencing, statistical association of individual TCRs with disease status, and machine learning were combined to predict cytomegalovirus infection status. In a later analysis, previously published TCR beta repertoires from several hundred donors were re-analyzed and high-resolution HLA genotyping was added so that TCR occurrence patterns could be studied. The later analysis used no new phenotypic data to find candidate immune exposures, relying instead on TCR beta sequences and their occurrence across donors. An earlier analysis of around 580 of the donors used high-throughput TCR beta sequencing to judge whether each TCR beta V gene segment behaved as functional or pseudogenic. Donor age, sex, ethnicity and CMV serostatus were collected together with the repertoire data. Genome-wide SNP genotypes for about 55% of the roughly 670 donors were used in a later genetic analysis, which treated that subset as a discovery cohort. All discovery cohort repertoires had been generated on a single sequencing platform. Class I and class II HLA loci were covered by the typing at four-digit resolution. Typing coverage varied by locus: roughly 620-640 donors for A, B, C, DRB1 and DQB1; roughly 500 for DQA1; more than 600 for DPA1; around 450 for DPB1. About 5 DR-DQ haplotypes were handled as single units for association and clustering, since linkage in the cohort was strong. Among about 370 genotyped donors of the cohort, an average of approximately 240,000 unique TCR beta nucleotide sequences was sequenced per donor, of which about 19% were non-productive. What the authors observed across the whole study: A cluster of highly shared sequence variants was judged likely to be a technical artifact of the sequencing pipeline. Because HLA typing was unavailable for some donors at each locus, only the typed subset was used in association tests. Assigning TCR associations to individual alleles was difficult when HLA alleles, especially DR and DQ, strongly co-occurred. Most CMV-associated TCR beta chains appeared to be HLA-restricted in a later analysis, and the HLA associations seemed to be driven largely by CMV exposure. The authors suggested that the approach could potentially be generalized to other disease states and immunological phenotypes. In a later analysis, HLA-associated TCR beta chains showed more clonal expansion and lower generation probabilities than non-associated chains that were equally common. Three of the identified cytomegalovirus-associated TCR beta chains were confirmed in vitro to be specific for cytomegalovirus antigens. In a later analysis, the rate of TCR association differed among HLA loci, with DRB1 alleles having the most associated TCRs and HLA-C alleles having the fewest. Immune exposure information for the cohort was limited to CMV serostatus. Correlated functional status among segregating V segments might reflect linkage disequilibrium, but an unknown experimental factor could not be ruled out. A later genetic analysis reported fewer N-insertions in productive TCRs among donors in an Asian-associated ancestry cluster than the roughly 700-donor mean. The classifier was reported to diagnose cytomegalovirus status with high specificity and sensitivity in both the original cohort and the validation cohort. Most TCR sequences were seen in very few donors, while some public TCRs were found in many individuals. This cohort had only TCR beta chains sequenced, and the lack of alpha or paired-chain data limited which features could be detected. Several of the top co-occurrence clusters appeared to be linked to parvovirus B19, influenza, CMV and Epstein-Barr virus, according to a later analysis. Presence/absence analyses assumed roughly uniform sequencing depth across donors, an assumption that may not hold. In an earlier analysis of about 600 of the donors, most TCR beta V segments appeared in productive rearrangements about 87% or about 30% of the time, broadly matching IMGT annotations. Because counts were too low, about 18 rarely observed V segments, including chromosome 9 orphons, were excluded from the earlier analysis of fewer than 650 of the donors. The study gave a list of roughly 150 TCR beta chains associated with cytomegalovirus. A further reported finding was that TCR beta sequences accurately predicted the HLA-A and HLA-B alleles for most subjects in the first cohort. Because the 87-base-pair reads could not distinguish some IMGT-functional V segments, including TRBV6-2 and TRBV6-3, those segments were excluded. In a later genetic analysis, a missense DCLRE1C variant was associated with V-gene and J-gene trimming of TCR beta chains, and the association was replicated in an independent cohort. In a later analysis, some 17,000 TCR beta sequences were associated with specific HLA alleles at a false discovery rate of 0.05.

The receptor library was made with the immunoSEQ multiplex PCR assay. For the multiplex PCR, a mixture combining 60 forward primers for TCR Vbeta segments and 13 reverse primers for TCR Jbeta segments was used. Amplification of the CDR3 region of rearranged TCR beta genes was performed with a multiplex PCR assay on genomic DNA. Amplified TCR beta libraries were sequenced as 87-base-pair reads on the Illumina HiSeq System. Regarding the original processing steps: In a later analysis, 70 million to 95 million unique TCR beta chains were counted across the approximately 640 repertoires, and approximately 11 million of these chains were shared by at least two donors. A nearest-neighbor algorithm error-corrected the raw reads and collapsed the reads into unique sequences, merging closely related sequences to remove PCR and sequencing errors. V, D and J gene segments were assigned by aligning CDR3 sequences to IMGT reference sequences. For a sequence to be retained, at least a six-nucleotide match to both a V gene segment and a J gene segment was required. A rearrangement counted as productive if the CDR3 had no stop codons and remained in frame with V and J, and every other rearrangement counted as non-productive. CDR3 was defined according to IMGT convention as the region running from the second conserved V-encoded cysteine to the conserved J-encoded phenylalanine. The earlier analysis of a few hundred of the donors excluded sequences that lacked an unambiguous match to a single V gene segment. In an earlier analysis of 450 to 700 of the donors, V segments were called functional above 56.7% productive rearrangements and were called segregating when the between-donor standard deviation exceeded 5%. A statistical classification framework was built for diagnosing cytomegalovirus status from the catalog of TCR beta chain sequences. In a later analysis, TCR nucleotide sequences were compared against IMGT/GENE-DB human TR gene sequences so that V and J genes could be assigned. Using the TCRdist pipeline, a later analysis assigned CDR3 sequences along with most-parsimonious VDJ recombination scenarios. In a later analysis, each TCR beta chain was defined by its CDR3 amino acid sequence together with its V-gene family, and reads without a unique V-gene family were excluded. A later analysis removed nearly 600 highly shared, low-generation-probability nucleotide sequences to deal with suspected cross-contamination and a sequencing artifact. In a later analysis, a clonal expansion index for each public chain was calculated from normalized within-repertoire ranks of inferred template counts. In a later analysis, generation probabilities were computed using a VDJ recombination model fitted to out-of-frame rearrangements, and the results were checked against IGoR. A later analysis scored TCR-TCR, TCR-HLA and TCR-CMV co-occurrence with hypergeometric tests, applying a repertoire-size bias correction to TCR pairs. A later analysis estimated false discovery rates by permuting HLA or CMV assignments 20 times. In a later analysis, co-occurring TCRs were grouped with DBSCAN, and TCRdist sequence similarity was added when clustering was performed within HLA-allele-positive subsets. For co-occurrence clustering, repertoires with fewer than 30,000 or more than 120,000 public chains were excluded, along with roughly 5 repertoires with anomalous nucleotide sharing. TCRdb mirrors the immuneACCESS table, restricted to in-frame sequences. Some clones are absent from its copies; in checked studies, under half trace to an unresolved V gene, and the reason for the others is unknown. Clone size and the V and J calls come from that table; the DNA yielded D and trimming. The sample table lists 150,000 to 200,000 clones, approximately 84% of them with a count of one. The ten largest clones represent around 5% of the sample.

The cohort comprised some 680 healthy bone marrow donors. Cohort members were all nominally healthy when sampled, although unrecorded immune exposures were likely present. The donor was CMV seropositive and was included in the group of 250 to 300 seropositive cohort members. Every donor gave a peripheral blood sample, and the peripheral blood mononuclear cells from that sample were used for TCR beta sequencing. Genomic DNA was extracted from the blood cell samples with the Qiagen DNeasy Blood Extraction Kit. The CDR3 starts with the cysteine, ends with the phenylalanine, and has 15 residues. Only the CDR3 part of the read is kept: 45 bases, read in frame from the first base. V is cut by 7 bases and J by 3 bases, and the space between the germline ends is 19 bases. The germline V gene (reference sequence) gives CDR1 as LNHDA and CDR2 as SQIVND. As regards this clone: What antigen it recognizes has not been identified. No base quality information exists; no much larger clone differs at one position.

The sequence joins TRBV19 to TRBJ2-7; the D gene is perhaps TRBD2, from 6 matching bases. The receptor was derived from a girl aged 10 to 17 in good health and CMV-seropositive. Sequenced: PBMCs. The sequenced DNA: TGTGCCAGTACCCTTGGCGGGGCAGGGAGCTACGAGCAGTACTTC. Protein translation: CASTLGGAGSYEQYF.